The 21 T cell receptor beta chains in this list originate from one sample, sequenced in a study of T-cell reconstitution after alpha-beta-depleted transplantation in children. The authors prepared the TCRbeta library with unique molecular identifiers. TCRdb reanalysed the PCR reads using MiXCR and keeps one entry per CDR3 protein. In the table there are hundreds of thousands of distinct CDR3 sequences, about 24% of which are singletons. The material was PBMCs, mostly from graft donor cells, obtained 360 days after TCRalphabeta/CD19-depleted stem cell transplant. Source of these receptors: a female patient aged 2 to 10 who had a stem cell transplant for congenital amegakaryocytic thrombocytopenia, so the T cells may come from the graft donor.

This clonotype turned up a few times. The rearrangement links TRBV4-3 to TRBJ1-1, with 7 bases aligning to TRBD1. In germline, CDR1 is LGHNA, CDR2 YSLEER. The J segment lost 4 bases and the V segment lost 1 base, leaving 6 bases of the junction unmatched. The CDR3 length is 15 residues. The CDR3 here is CASSQVEGAGTEAFF. CDR3 DNA: TGCGCCAGCAGCCAAGTCGAGGGGGCGGGCACTGAAGCTTTCTTT.

The table lists this clonotype with a few counts. This chain links TRBV7-3 with TRBJ2-7; D could derive from TRBD1 or TRBD2 (6 bases each). Germline CDR1 SGHTA, CDR2 FQGTGA. This CDR3 spans 13 amino acids. The V gene lost 1 base and the J gene lost 5 bases, with 9 bases spanning the gap. CDR3 DNA: TGTGCCAGCAGCTTAAACGGGGGCGACGAGCAGTACTTC. Protein product: CASSLNGGDEQYF.

This clonotype was picked up a small number of times. The gene calls are TRBV12-3 or TRBV12-4 and TRBJ2-3; weak D call: TRBD1 (6 bases). V was shortened by 3 bases and J by 2 bases, with 12 bases between the two germline ends. The CDR3 has 15 amino acids. The CDR3 is CASSFSRTATDTQYF. The CDR3 DNA reads as TGTGCCAGCAGTTTTTCCCGGACAGCCACAGATACGCAGTATTTT.

The CDR3 spells CSAPIGKGRVYNEQFF. The CDR3 region has the DNA TGCAGTGCTCCCATTGGAAAGGGGCGCGTCTACAATGAGCAGTTCTTC. This chain joins TRBV20-1 and TRBJ2-1; TRBD1 might be the D (5 bases). The germline V gene has CDR1 DFQATT and CDR2 SNEGSKA (reference sequence). The CDR3 length is 16 residues. Trimming removed 5 bases from V and 3 bases from J, with 20 bases in between.

The chain carries TRBV25-1 and TRBJ1-2; 8 bases map to TRBD1. The germline V gene has CDR1 MGHDK and CDR2 SYGVNS. The trim removed 1 base at V and 8 bases at J, leaving 6 bases unmatched. The CDR3 runs to 14 residues. The CDR3 is CASSESGRGPGYTF. The CDR3 region has the DNA TGTGCCAGCAGTGAATCGGGCAGGGGGCCAGGCTACACCTTC.

A few counts support this clonotype. The gene calls are TRBV11-1 and TRBJ2-1, with D perhaps TRBD2 (5 bases). CDR1 is SGHAT and CDR2 is FQDESV in the germline V gene (reference sequence). The CDR3 loop spans 15 amino acids. V was shortened by 1 base and J by 8 bases, with 15 bases between the two germline ends. The CDR3: CASSLGLKRSDEQFF. CDR3 coding DNA: TGTGCCAGCAGCTTAGGGCTAAAGCGGAGTGATGAGCAGTTCTTC.

The chain combines TRBV28 with TRBJ2-7; unclear D gene. The germline gives CDR1 MDHEN, CDR2 SYDVKM. This CDR3 region has 13 residues. Trimming shortened V by 6 bases and J by 3 bases, and 12 bases separated the two germline ends. CDR3 residues: CASRASSLYEQYF. CDR3 DNA: TGTGCCAGCAGGGCTTCGAGTCTCTACGAGCAGTACTTC.

CDR3 coding DNA: TGTGCCAGCAGTCCAACACCGGGGCCGATAGAGCAGTACTTC. It is translated as CASSPTPGPIEQYF. The chain joins TRBV6-1 to TRBJ2-7; the D call may be TRBD1 or TRBD2 (5 bases each). This CDR3 has 14 amino acids. V lost 5 bases, J lost 7 bases, and 18 bases lay in between. Germline CDR1 MNHNS, CDR2 SASEGT.

This clonotype was recorded many times. The rearrangement links TRBV20-1 to TRBJ2-3; TRBD1 matches at 10 bases. The CDR3 runs 17 residues. The V and J ends lost 1 base and 2 bases, in that order; junction bases with no gene match: 9. Germline V gene data show CDR1 as DFQATT and CDR2 as SNEGSKA (reference sequence). The CDR3 DNA follows: TGCAGTGCTAGAGGGTTGGACAGGGGGGATGTCACAGATACGCAGTATTTT. Encoded protein: CSARGLDRGDVTDTQYF.

The CDR3 DNA reads as TGTGCCAGCAGCTCCCTCGGGCGTAGGGAAAAACTGTTTTTT. This codes for CASSSLGRREKLFF. This chain connects TRBV6-1 to TRBJ1-4, with no clear D. Trimming stripped 6 bases from V and 8 bases from J, with 16 bases between. This CDR3 has 14 amino acids. Germline CDR1 is MNHNS and CDR2 is SASEGT.

The sample holds a few counts of this clonotype. CDR3 residues: CASSDGGGSPQYF. As DNA, the CDR3 is TGTGCCAGCAGTGATGGAGGGGGGAGTCCCCAGTACTTC. V is TRBV2 and J is TRBJ2-5; D may be TRBD1 or TRBD2 (6 bases each). The CDR3 consists of 13 residues. Trimming pared 3 bases from V and 9 bases from J, leaving 14 bases between. In germline, CDR1 is SNHLY, CDR2 FYNNEI.

In this sample, this clonotype turned up once. V and J are TRBV10-3 and TRBJ2-7; D gene unclear. V lost 5 bases, J lost 0 bases, and 5 bases lay in between. This CDR3 spans 12 amino acids. The germline gives CDR1 ENHRY, CDR2 SYGVKD. Here the CDR3 DNA reads TGTGCCATCAGTAATAGCTCCTACGAGCAGTACTTC. Its translation is CAISNSSYEQYF.

The chain has TRBV6-1 and TRBJ1-6, with D possibly TRBD1 on 5 matching bases. The CDR3 totals 14 residues. The V end was cut by 6 bases, the J end by 2 bases, with 8 bases between. Germline CDR1 and CDR2: MNHNS and SASEGT. CDR3 protein: CASRRGTYNSPLHF. The DNA of the CDR3 is TGTGCCAGCAGGAGGGGAACCTATAATTCACCCCTCCACTTT.

The chain carries TRBV2 and TRBJ2-7, with 10 bases matching TRBD2. The CDR3 extends over 19 amino acids. Per the germline V gene, CDR1 is SNHLY and CDR2 is FYNNEI. Unmatched junction bases numbered 18, after V lost 5 bases and J lost 2 bases. The CDR3 loop reads CASSPFPLAGGRETYEQYF. CDR3 bases: TGTGCCAGCAGTCCCTTTCCTTTAGCGGGAGGACGAGAAACCTACGAGCAGTACTTC.

This clonotype was observed many times. The chain combines TRBV1 with TRBJ1-1. TRBV1 is a recognized pseudogene. This CDR3 spans 14 amino acids. The CDR3, as DNA: TGCACCAGCAGCCCCGGTTTCGTGGACACTGAAGCTTTCTTT. Translated, it gives CTSSPGFVDTEAFF.

The chain uses TRBV29-1 and TRBJ1-6, with D possibly being TRBD1 (5 bases). Germline V gene data show CDR1 as SQVTM and CDR2 as ANQGSEA. The CDR3 has 11 residues. The CDR3 reads CSDLTVPPLHF. CDR3 nucleotide sequence: TGCAGTGATTTGACAGTGCCACCCCTCCACTTT.

This sequence joins TRBV20-1 and TRBJ2-7; 8 bases map to TRBD2. Germline CDR1 is DFQATT and CDR2 is SNEGSKA (reference sequence). This CDR3 region has 15 residues. V shed 3 bases, J shed 1 base, and the junction held 8 bases outside the gene matches. The CDR3 nucleotides are TGCAGTGCTAGGAGTCCTAGCGGGCTGTCCTACGAGCAGTACTTC. Its translation is CSARSPSGLSYEQYF.

This clonotype was observed a handful of times. The chain has TRBV20-1 and TRBJ2-7; 12 positions match TRBD2. In germline, CDR1 is DFQATT, CDR2 SNEGSKA (reference sequence). The CDR3 is made up of 15 amino acids. Losses at the gene ends were 0 bases for V and 5 bases for J; bases not matched to a gene: 5. In DNA form, the CDR3 reads TGCAGTGCTAGAGATGTGGGACTAGCGGGCGACGAGCAGTACTTC. This sequence encodes CSARDVGLAGDEQYF.

Only a few counts were recorded for this clonotype. V usage is TRBV5-5 and J usage is TRBJ2-2, with 8 positions matching TRBD1. Losses at the gene ends were 4 bases for V and 1 base for J; bases not matched to a gene: 3. In germline, CDR1 is SGHKS, CDR2 YYEKEE (reference sequence). The CDR3 sequence is 15 residues long. The CDR3 DNA follows: TGTGCCAGCAGCCATGGACAGGGGAACACCGGGGAGCTGTTTTTT. The encoded protein is CASSHGQGNTGELFF.

In its sample, this clonotype was seen a few times. The chain links TRBV10-3 to TRBJ2-6; D unresolved. CDR3 size: 18 residues. Per the germline V gene, CDR1 is ENHRY and CDR2 is SYGVKD. The V end lost 4 bases, the J end lost 0 bases, and 16 bases lay between the germline ends. The DNA of the CDR3 is TGTGCCATCAGTGGGACGGATTGGGCTAGCTCTGGGGCCAACGTCCTGACTTTC. Translating it yields CAISGTDWASSGANVLTF.

This clonotype was detected once. This chain joins TRBV6-2 or TRBV6-3 and TRBJ2-2; 9 bases agree with TRBD2. With V trimmed by 7 bases and J by 5 bases, 5 bases remained unmatched. The CDR3 spans 14 residues. Germline V gene lookup returns CDR1 MNHEY and CDR2 SVGEGT. CDR3 sequence reads: CASTRLAATGELFF. In DNA form, the CDR3 reads TGTGCCAGCACCAGACTAGCGGCTACCGGGGAGCTGTTTTTT.